The 13 T cell receptor beta chains listed next were all sequenced from one sample in a study of regulatory T cells in long-lasting Graves disease. Both iRepertoire HTBI primers and Arm-PCR of CDR3 regions were used to build the TCR beta libraries. TCRdb re-derived calls from the multiplex PCR reads in MiXCR, one entry per CDR3 protein. This table holds about 460,000 distinct CDR3 sequences, under 25% found once. Time point here: persistent/refractory GD, antithyroid drugs over 5 years with positive TRAb. The TCR library was made from RNA extracted from PBMCs. Material: peripheral blood mononuclear cells (PBMCs), obtained when the disease was refractory, from a patient treated with antithyroid drugs. The receptor set was obtained from a female donor with Graves disease.

This clonotype was counted a single time. The chain recombines TRBV6-1 with TRBJ2-2, with TRBD2 matching 16 bases. Germline trimming cut 5 bases from V and 4 bases from J; bases unmatched to any gene: 7. This CDR3 spans 18 amino acids. In germline, CDR1 is MNHNS, CDR2 SASEGT. The CDR3 region has the DNA TGTGCCAGCAGTCGCGGGACTAGCGGGGGGGCAAGCACCGGGGAGCTGTTTTTT. Its protein product is CASSRGTSGGASTGELFF.

This clonotype has just a few counts. The chain couples TRBV19 to TRBJ1-2; D call uncertain. Trimming left V 7 bases short and J 3 bases short, with 18 bases between. This CDR3 contains 15 residues. Germline CDR1 is LNHDA and CDR2 is SQIVND (reference sequence). The CDR3 sequence: CASTPGPSPDYGYTF. The CDR3 DNA sequence: TGTGCCAGTACCCCGGGCCCAAGCCCCGACTATGGCTACACCTTC.

This clonotype was seen repeatedly, ten times or more. The V call is TRBV3-1, the J call TRBJ1-4; TRBD1 is a possible D gene (6 bases). Germline V gene lookup returns CDR1 LGHDT and CDR2 YNNKEL (reference sequence). The germline V and J ends were trimmed by 4 bases and 8 bases, with 17 bases remaining between them. CDR3 length: 15 amino acids. The DNA of the CDR3 is TGTGCCAGCAGCCCCTCAACAGGGAGTATGGAAAAACTGTTTTTT. Amino acids: CASSPSTGSMEKLFF.

This chain joins TRBV24-1 and TRBJ2-2, with D possibly being TRBD1 (6 bases). Germline CDR1 reads KGHDR; CDR2 reads SFDVKD. Trimming pared 1 base from V and 5 bases from J, leaving 16 bases between. The CDR3 loop spans 17 amino acids. CDR3: CATSDFGTTLGTGELFF. The CDR3 nucleotides are TGTGCCACCAGTGATTTCGGGACAACACTTGGAACCGGGGAGCTGTTTTTT.

This clonotype has just a few counts. The V and J genes are TRBV5-5 and TRBJ2-7, with unresolved D. The CDR3 length is 13 residues. CDR1 is SGHKS, CDR2 YYEKEE, per germline (reference sequence). The V end lost 2 bases, the J end lost 6 bases, and 12 bases lay between the germline ends. The CDR3, as DNA: TGTGCCAGCAGCTTTAATTTTGACGGCGAGCAGTACTTC. Protein product: CASSFNFDGEQYF.

This clonotype was counted many times. The V and J genes are TRBV12-3 or TRBV12-4 and TRBJ1-4, with TRBD1 matching 8 bases. This CDR3 contains 14 residues. V was pared by 5 bases and J by 7 bases, with 6 bases of the junction left unmatched. The CDR3 bases are TGTGCCAGCAGTACCGACAGGGGCGTTGAAAAACTGTTTTTT. Encoded protein: CASSTDRGVEKLFF.

The rearrangement links TRBV6-2 or TRBV6-3 to TRBJ2-7; 13 bases line up with TRBD2. This CDR3 is built from 15 residues. CDR1 is MNHEY and CDR2 is SVGEGT in the germline V gene. With 6 bases clipped from V and 5 bases from J, the junction kept 7 bases outside the gene matches. As DNA, the CDR3 is TGTGCCAGCAGAAACCCCGGACTAGCGGGAGACGAGCAGTACTTC. It is translated as CASRNPGLAGDEQYF.

V gene TRBV10-3 combines with J gene TRBJ2-2; the D gene is possibly TRBD2 (6 bases). The CDR3 runs to 15 residues. Trimming stripped 5 bases from V and 5 bases from J, with 15 bases between. Looked up from germline, CDR1 is ENHRY and CDR2 is SYGVKD. The DNA for the CDR3 is TGTGCCATCAGTACTAGGGATAGCGGAACCGGGGAGCTGTTTTTT. Translating it yields CAISTRDSGTGELFF.

This clonotype has a count of ten or more. V gene TRBV13 combines with J gene TRBJ1-1, with D hard to call. V lost 5 bases and J lost 5, with 24 bases in between. Germline-derived CDR1 and CDR2 are PRHDT and FYEKMQ (reference sequence). The CDR3 is 17 amino acids. The CDR3 nucleotides are TGTGCCAGCAGCGCAGCCGGATCGATTCGGGTTGTGACTGAAGCTTTCTTT. As protein: CASSAAGSIRVVTEAFF.

The gene calls are TRBV11-2 and TRBJ2-3; tentatively, D is TRBD2 (5 bases). The CDR3 runs to 13 residues. The germline V gene encodes CDR1 SGHAT and CDR2 FQNNGV. Trimming left V 3 bases short and J 6 bases short, with 10 bases between. The CDR3 DNA sequence: TGTGCCAGCAGCTTGGCGAGGGTTGATACGCAGTATTTT. Its translation: CASSLARVDTQYF.

This clonotype was seen repeatedly, ten times or more. This chain joins TRBV29-1 and TRBJ1-2, with a possible D match to TRBD1 (6 bases). CDR1 and CDR2 from the germline V gene are SQVTM and ANQGSEA. The CDR3 loop spans 12 amino acids. V was clipped by 4 bases and J by 4 bases, with 10 bases between them. The CDR3 reads CSVGGGTYGYTF. The CDR3 region has the DNA TGCAGCGTTGGAGGGGGAACCTATGGCTACACCTTC. Filled out from reference TRBV29-1 and TRBJ1-2, the complete variable domain reads SAVISQKPSRDICQRGTSLTIQCQVDSQVTMMFWYRQQPGQSLTLIATANQGSEATYESGFVIDKFPISRPNLTFSTLTVSNMSPEDSSIYLCSVGGGTYGYTFGSGTRLTVV.

This clonotype has at least ten counts. The chain combines TRBV6-5 with TRBJ2-7; possible D gene TRBD2, 5 bases. Trimming stripped 0 bases from V and 5 bases from J, with 11 bases between. Per the germline V gene, CDR1 is MNHEY and CDR2 is SVGAGI. The CDR3 runs to 14 residues. The CDR3, as DNA: TGTGCCAGCAGTTACTCGATATCCGGGGACGAGCAGTACTTC. Protein product: CASSYSISGDEQYF.

This chain connects TRBV13 to TRBJ2-7; 12 bases align to TRBD2. This CDR3 has 17 amino acids. The V gene's germline CDR1 is PRHDT and CDR2 FYEKMQ (reference sequence). With V trimmed by 3 bases and J by 10 bases, 16 bases remained unmatched. In DNA form, the CDR3 reads TGTGCCAGCAGCTTGGGGACTAGCGGGTCCTCCTCTCTCTCTCAGTACTTC. This sequence encodes CASSLGTSGSSSLSQYF.